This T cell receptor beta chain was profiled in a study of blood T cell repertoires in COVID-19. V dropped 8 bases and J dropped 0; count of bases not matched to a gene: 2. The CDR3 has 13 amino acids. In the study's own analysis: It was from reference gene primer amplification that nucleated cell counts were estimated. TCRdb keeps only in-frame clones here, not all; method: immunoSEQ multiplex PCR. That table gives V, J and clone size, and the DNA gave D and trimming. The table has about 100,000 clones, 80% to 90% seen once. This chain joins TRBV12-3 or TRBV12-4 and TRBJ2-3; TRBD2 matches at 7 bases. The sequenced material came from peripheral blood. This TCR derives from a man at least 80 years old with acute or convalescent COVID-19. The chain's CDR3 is CASGGGSTDTQYF. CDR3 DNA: TGTGCCAGCGGGGGGGGTAGCACAGATACGCAGTATTTT.